This entry is about one TCR beta chain. The sample comes from a study of cytomegalovirus exposure and HLA in healthy donors. 60 Vbeta and 13 Jbeta primers were used in PCR. Method: immunoSEQ multiplex PCR; TCRdb's copy keeps in-frame clones and lacks some. The table has about 200,000 clones, 75% to 90% seen once; the top ten hold around 0.3%. The germline gives CDR1 MNHEY, CDR2 SMNVEV (reference sequence). Trimming shortened V by 3 bases and J by 0 bases, and 16 bases separated the two germline ends. This CDR3 region has 17 residues. Donors had nominal health at sampling but likely had unrecorded immune exposures.

This chain joins TRBV27 and TRBJ2-3; a weak D match, TRBD2 (6 bases). Sequenced material: PBMCs. The receptor comes from a woman between 25 and 40 years old in good health and CMV-seronegative. In nucleotides, the CDR3 is TGTGCCAGCAGTTTTTCTTTGGGCGGGGCTAGCACAGATACGCAGTATTTT. It translates to CASSFSLGGASTDTQYF.